Listed below are T cell receptor beta chains from one sample, sequenced in a study of blood T cell repertoires in COVID-19. Libraries were prepared by immunoSEQ multiplex PCR; TCRdb keeps only in-frame clonotypes and omits some of them. The sample shows some 130,000 clones, roughly 84% of them seen only once. The sequenced sample consisted of peripheral blood. These receptors all stem from a human donor in a cohort sampled during active COVID-19. Both conserved end residues are part of each CDR3. Fields, in order: V gene, CDR3 length, D gene, CDR3 protein. A D gene is named only where the DNA matches it firmly.

v_call: TRBV19; cdr3_length: 12; d_call: -; cdr3_aa: CASIGNTGELFF
v_call: TRBV2; cdr3_length: 15; d_call: TRBD1; cdr3_aa: CASSERTGVRSPLHF
v_call: TRBV7-6; cdr3_length: 17; d_call: TRBD1; cdr3_aa: CASSFQGQGAYTGELFF
v_call: TRBV19; cdr3_length: 14; d_call: TRBD2; cdr3_aa: CASSRAGVRETQYF
v_call: TRBV10-3; cdr3_length: 14; d_call: TRBD1; cdr3_aa: CAIRSGTGPDTQYF
v_call: TRBV6-1; cdr3_length: 13; d_call: -; cdr3_aa: CASTETSNQPQHF
v_call: TRBV7-8; cdr3_length: 12; d_call: -; cdr3_aa: CASSPNTDTQYF
v_call: TRBV13; cdr3_length: 21; d_call: TRBD2; cdr3_aa: CASSSLRTSGGSQSSYNEQFF
v_call: TRBV7-3; cdr3_length: 18; d_call: TRBD2; cdr3_aa: CASSLKLAGDPGTGELFF
v_call: TRBV5-1; cdr3_length: 15; d_call: -; cdr3_aa: CASSSSGLIQGAQYF
v_call: TRBV11-3; cdr3_length: 17; d_call: TRBD1; cdr3_aa: CASSTTGPGQGDDEQFF
v_call: TRBV19; cdr3_length: 15; d_call: TRBD1; cdr3_aa: CASTQGGSYNSPLHF
v_call: TRBV19; cdr3_length: 15; d_call: TRBD1; cdr3_aa: CASSLGQGRNQPQHF
v_call: TRBV12-5; cdr3_length: 18; d_call: -; cdr3_aa: CASGAALGGARSNEKLFF
v_call: TRBV4-3; cdr3_length: 14; d_call: -; cdr3_aa: CASSQYRGSYEQYF
v_call: TRBV11-3; cdr3_length: 15; d_call: TRBD2; cdr3_aa: CASSFGGGGRETQYF
v_call: TRBV3-1/TRBV3-2; cdr3_length: 15; d_call: -; cdr3_aa: CASSRMSRESYEQYF
v_call: TRBV20-1; cdr3_length: 12; d_call: -; cdr3_aa: CSASVSNQPQHF
v_call: TRBV7-3; cdr3_length: 13; d_call: -; cdr3_aa: CASSLTRQSGYTF
v_call: TRBV5-1; cdr3_length: 13; d_call: TRBD1; cdr3_aa: CASRTGDTGELFF
v_call: TRBV7-2; cdr3_length: 17; d_call: TRBD2; cdr3_aa: CASSLRTSGGYQETQYF
v_call: TRBV11-2; cdr3_length: 12; d_call: -; cdr3_aa: CASSPGRGGYTF
v_call: TRBV7-3; cdr3_length: 13; d_call: -; cdr3_aa: CASSLNRGYEQYF
v_call: TRBV4-1; cdr3_length: 14; d_call: -; cdr3_aa: CASSRAGTNEKLFF
v_call: TRBV7-3; cdr3_length: 15; d_call: -; cdr3_aa: CASSPGIGGAAEAFF
v_call: TRBV29-1; cdr3_length: 14; d_call: TRBD1; cdr3_aa: CSVGSTGARETQYF
v_call: TRBV19; cdr3_length: 16; d_call: TRBD2; cdr3_aa: CASSIGDSGVGSEQFF
v_call: TRBV19; cdr3_length: 14; d_call: -; cdr3_aa: CASTIASGRGGYTF
v_call: TRBV23-1; cdr3_length: 20; d_call: TRBD1; cdr3_aa: CASSEPFGGQEPPMNTEAFF
v_call: TRBV10-3; cdr3_length: 12; d_call: -; cdr3_aa: CAISETGFEAFF
v_call: TRBV28; cdr3_length: 11; d_call: -; cdr3_aa: CASILGRQQYF
v_call: TRBV25-1; cdr3_length: 15; d_call: TRBD1; cdr3_aa: CASSSRTGRDTEAFF
v_call: TRBV3-1/TRBV3-2; cdr3_length: 16; d_call: -; cdr3_aa: CASSRGTQGAAGELFF
v_call: TRBV21-1; cdr3_length: 16; d_call: -; cdr3_aa: CASSKAGQEDDSPLHF
v_call: TRBV12-3/TRBV12-4; cdr3_length: 13; d_call: -; cdr3_aa: CASQGTGTDTQYF
v_call: TRBV11-2; cdr3_length: 15; d_call: -; cdr3_aa: CASSLDPQGHTEAFF
v_call: TRBV20-1; cdr3_length: 14; d_call: -; cdr3_aa: CSASPGSNGNTIYF